The text below deals with one TCR beta chain. These data are taken from a study of cytotoxic CD8 clonotypes in ibrutinib-treated CLL. The data were produced by immunoSEQ multiplex PCR, yet TCRdb's version contains in-frame clones alone and is incomplete. The sample yields 150,000 or so clones, about 88% seen once. The germline V gene encodes CDR1 MNHEY and CDR2 SVGAGI. The CDR3 is made up of 13 amino acids. The V end lost 2 bases, the J end lost 6 bases, and 10 bases lay between the germline ends. This material consisted of PBMCs, taken at disease progression, from a patient treated with ibrutinib. The TCR comes from a human donor with chronic lymphocytic leukemia. V is TRBV6-5 and J is TRBJ1-1; no definite D call. The CDR3 loop is CASSYPPPAEAFF. CDR3 coding DNA: TGTGCCAGCAGTTACCCTCCCCCTGCTGAAGCTTTCTTT.